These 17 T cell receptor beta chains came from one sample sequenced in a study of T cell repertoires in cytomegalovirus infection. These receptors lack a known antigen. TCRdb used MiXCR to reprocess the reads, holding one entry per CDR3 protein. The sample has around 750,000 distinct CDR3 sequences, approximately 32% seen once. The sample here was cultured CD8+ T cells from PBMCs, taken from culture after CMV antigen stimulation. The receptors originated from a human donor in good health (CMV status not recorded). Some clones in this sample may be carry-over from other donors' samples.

CDR3 bases: TGTGCCAGCAGTAGTTCGACAGGCTTTCGGCCCCAGCATTTT. This gives the protein CASSSSTGFRPQHF. V usage is TRBV2 and J usage is TRBJ1-5, with D possibly matching TRBD1 (6 bases). The germline V gene encodes CDR1 SNHLY and CDR2 FYNNEI. V dropped 5 bases and J dropped 9 bases, with 17 bases sitting between them. The CDR3 loop spans 14 amino acids.

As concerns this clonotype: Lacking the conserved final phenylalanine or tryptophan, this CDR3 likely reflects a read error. Here the CDR3 DNA reads TGTGCCAGCAGTGAATTTCGAAAGGGGATCTATGGCTACACCTAC. Amino acid sequence: CASSEFRKGIYGYTY. The chain recombines TRBV6-1 with TRBJ1-2; tentative D call: TRBD1 (5 bases). CDR1 and CDR2 from the germline V gene are MNHNS and SASEGT. The CDR3 covers 15 residues. The ends were cut back, 2 bases at V and 4 bases at J, with 14 bases in the middle.

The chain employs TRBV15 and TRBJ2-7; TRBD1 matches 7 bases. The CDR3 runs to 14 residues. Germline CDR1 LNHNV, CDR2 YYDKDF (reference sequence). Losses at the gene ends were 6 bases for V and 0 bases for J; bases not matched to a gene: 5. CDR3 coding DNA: TGTGCCACCAGGATTACAGGGGCCTCCTACGAGCAGTACTTC. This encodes CATRITGASYEQYF.

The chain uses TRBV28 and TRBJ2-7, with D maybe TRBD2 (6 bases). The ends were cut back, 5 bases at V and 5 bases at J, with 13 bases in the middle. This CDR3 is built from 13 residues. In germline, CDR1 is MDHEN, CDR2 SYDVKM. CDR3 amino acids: CASSGGWEHEQYV. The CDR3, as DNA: TGTGCCAGCAGTGGAGGGTGGGAACACGAGCAGTACGTC.

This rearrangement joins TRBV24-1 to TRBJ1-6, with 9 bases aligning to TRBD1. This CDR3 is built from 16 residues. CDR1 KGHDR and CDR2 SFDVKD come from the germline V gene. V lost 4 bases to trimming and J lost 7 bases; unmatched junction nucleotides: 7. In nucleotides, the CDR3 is TGTGCCACCAGTGAAACCCGGACAGGGGAAAATTCACCCCTCCACTTT. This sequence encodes CATSETRTGENSPLHF.

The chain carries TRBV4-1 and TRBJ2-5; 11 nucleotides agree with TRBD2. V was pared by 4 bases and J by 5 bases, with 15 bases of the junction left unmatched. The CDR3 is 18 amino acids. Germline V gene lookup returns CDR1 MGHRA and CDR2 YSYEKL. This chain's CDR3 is CASSPRPGLAGPPETQYF. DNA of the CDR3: TGCGCCAGCAGCCCCCGCCCTGGACTAGCGGGCCCTCCCGAGACCCAGTACTTC.

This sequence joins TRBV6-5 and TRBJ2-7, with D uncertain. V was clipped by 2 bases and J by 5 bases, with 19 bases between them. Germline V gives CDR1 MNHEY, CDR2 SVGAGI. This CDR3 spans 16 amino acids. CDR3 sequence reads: CASSYTGFSMTDEQYF. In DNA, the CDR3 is TGTGCCAGCAGTTACACCGGGTTCAGTATGACCGACGAGCAGTACTTC.

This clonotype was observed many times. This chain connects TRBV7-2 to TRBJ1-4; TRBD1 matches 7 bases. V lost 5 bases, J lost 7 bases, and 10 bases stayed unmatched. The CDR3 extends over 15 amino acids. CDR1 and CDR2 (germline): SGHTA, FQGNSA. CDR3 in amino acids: CASSPRQGWGEKLFF. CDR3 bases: TGTGCCAGCAGCCCCCGACAGGGATGGGGTGAAAAACTGTTTTTT.

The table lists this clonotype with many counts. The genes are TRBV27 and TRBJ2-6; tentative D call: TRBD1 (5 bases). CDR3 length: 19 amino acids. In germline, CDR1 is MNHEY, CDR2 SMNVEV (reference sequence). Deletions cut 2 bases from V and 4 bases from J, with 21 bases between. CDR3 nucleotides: TGTGCCAGCAGTTTAGGTAGTCAGGGCCACGCTTCAGGGGCCAACGTCCTGACTTTC. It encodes CASSLGSQGHASGANVLTF.

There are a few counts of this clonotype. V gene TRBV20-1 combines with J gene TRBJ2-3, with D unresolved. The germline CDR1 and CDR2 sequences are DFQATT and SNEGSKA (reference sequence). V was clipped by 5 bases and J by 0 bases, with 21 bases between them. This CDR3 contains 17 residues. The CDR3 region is CSAPDPRSLMSTDTQYF. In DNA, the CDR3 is TGCAGTGCTCCGGACCCCCGTTCCCTCATGAGCACAGATACGCAGTATTTT.

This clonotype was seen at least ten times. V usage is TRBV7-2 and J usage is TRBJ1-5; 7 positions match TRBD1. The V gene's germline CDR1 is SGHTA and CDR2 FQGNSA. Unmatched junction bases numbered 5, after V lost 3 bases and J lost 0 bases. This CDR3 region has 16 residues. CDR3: CASSLDQGGSNQPQHF. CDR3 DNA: TGTGCCAGCAGCTTGGATCAGGGGGGTAGCAATCAGCCCCAGCATTTT.

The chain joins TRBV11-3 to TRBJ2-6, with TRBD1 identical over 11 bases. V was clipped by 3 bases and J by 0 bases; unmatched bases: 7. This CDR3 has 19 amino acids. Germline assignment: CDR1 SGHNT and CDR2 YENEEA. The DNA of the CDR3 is TGTGCCAGCAGCTTTGGAGGGACAGGGGGGTTCTCTGGGGCCAACGTCCTGACTTTC. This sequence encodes CASSFGGTGGFSGANVLTF. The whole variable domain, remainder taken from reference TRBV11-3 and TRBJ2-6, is EAGVVQSPRYKIIEKKQPVAFWCNPISGHNTLYWYLQNLGQGPELLIRYENEEAVDDSQLPKDRFSAERLKGVDSTLKIQPAELGDSAVYLCASSFGGTGGFSGANVLTFGAGSRLTVL.

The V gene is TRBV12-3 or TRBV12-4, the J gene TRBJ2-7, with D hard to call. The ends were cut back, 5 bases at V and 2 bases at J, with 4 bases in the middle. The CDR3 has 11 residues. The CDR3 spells CASSVAYEQYF. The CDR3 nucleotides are TGTGCCAGCAGTGTTGCCTACGAGCAGTACTTC.

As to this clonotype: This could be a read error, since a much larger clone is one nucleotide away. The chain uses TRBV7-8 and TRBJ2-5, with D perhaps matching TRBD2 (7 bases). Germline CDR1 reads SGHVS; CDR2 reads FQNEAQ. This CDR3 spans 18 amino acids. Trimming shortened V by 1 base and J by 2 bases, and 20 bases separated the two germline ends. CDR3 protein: CASSLGGTGGPEQETQYF. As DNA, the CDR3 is TGTGCCAGCAGCTTAGGGGGTACCGGGGGGCCGGAACAAGAGACCCAGTACTTC.

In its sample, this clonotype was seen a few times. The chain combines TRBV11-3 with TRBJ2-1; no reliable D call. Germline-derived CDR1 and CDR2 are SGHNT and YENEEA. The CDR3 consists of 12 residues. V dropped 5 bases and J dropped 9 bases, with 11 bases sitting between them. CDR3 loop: CASSARSGEQFF. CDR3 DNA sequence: TGTGCCAGCAGCGCGCGTAGTGGTGAGCAGTTCTTC.

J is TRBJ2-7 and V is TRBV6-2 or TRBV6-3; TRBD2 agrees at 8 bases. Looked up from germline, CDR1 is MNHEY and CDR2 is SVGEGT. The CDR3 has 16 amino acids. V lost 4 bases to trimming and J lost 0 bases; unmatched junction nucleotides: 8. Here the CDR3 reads CASSSPRGGTSYEQYV. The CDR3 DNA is TGTGCCAGCAGTTCCCCTCGGGGGGGGACCTCCTACGAGCAGTACGTC.

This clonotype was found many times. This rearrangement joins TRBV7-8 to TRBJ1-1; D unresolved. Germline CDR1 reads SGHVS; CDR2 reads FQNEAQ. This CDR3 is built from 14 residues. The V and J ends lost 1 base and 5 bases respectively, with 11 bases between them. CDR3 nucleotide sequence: TGTGCCAGCAGCTTAGTGGAAGCAGGAACTGAAGCTTTCTTT. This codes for CASSLVEAGTEAFF.